The rows below give T cell receptor beta chains drawn from one sample of a study of shared clonotypes between healthy human individuals. Clones were read by immunoSEQ multiplex PCR, and TCRdb kept only the in-frame ones, dropping some. Of almost 700,000 clones in the sample, about 90% were seen once. The source material was naive CD8+ T cells sorted from blood. The source is a man aged 30-40 years in good health. CDR3s include the opening cysteine and the closing phenylalanine or tryptophan. Fields, in order: D gene, J gene, V gene, clone size, CDR3 DNA, CDR3 protein. The D gene is left open where the match is weak. Clone size appears in some rows only: once, few, many, or a class for an expanded clone.

d_call: TRBD2; j_call: TRBJ2-1; v_call: TRBV16; clone_size: NA; cdr3_nt: TGTGCCAGCAGCCAAGCCACTAGCGGGAGTATGGCTGAGCAGTTCTTC; cdr3_aa: CASSQATSGSMAEQFF
d_call: NA; j_call: TRBJ2-4; v_call: TRBV11-1; clone_size: NA; cdr3_nt: TGTGCCAGCAGCCTTGGCTTGGGCATTCAGTACTTC; cdr3_aa: CASSLGLGIQYF
d_call: NA; j_call: TRBJ2-2; v_call: TRBV15; clone_size: once; cdr3_nt: TGTGCCACCACCATTCAAGTCCCCGGGGAGCTGTTTTTT; cdr3_aa: CATTIQVPGELFF
d_call: TRBD2; j_call: TRBJ2-7; v_call: TRBV28; clone_size: NA; cdr3_nt: TGTGCCAGCAGTTTCCCCACACTAGCGGGAGGTGTAGATTACGAGCAGTACTTC; cdr3_aa: CASSFPTLAGGVDYEQYF
d_call: TRBD2; j_call: TRBJ2-5; v_call: TRBV6-1; clone_size: once; cdr3_nt: TGTGCCAGCAGTGAAGCAGCCGGGACTAGGAAAGGAGAGACCCAGTACTTC; cdr3_aa: CASSEAAGTRKGETQYF
d_call: NA; j_call: TRBJ1-1; v_call: TRBV7-9; clone_size: NA; cdr3_nt: TGTGCCAGCAGCTTTCCGCGCACTGAAGCTTTCTTT; cdr3_aa: CASSFPRTEAFF
d_call: NA; j_call: TRBJ1-1; v_call: TRBV5-4; clone_size: NA; cdr3_nt: TGTGCCAGCAGCTTGGACAGATGGAGCACTGAAGCTTTCTTT; cdr3_aa: CASSLDRWSTEAFF
d_call: NA; j_call: TRBJ2-1; v_call: TRBV28; clone_size: NA; cdr3_nt: TGTGCCAGCAGACCACAGGGTGTAGCCTACAATGAGCAGTTCTTC; cdr3_aa: CASRPQGVAYNEQFF
d_call: NA; j_call: TRBJ1-5; v_call: TRBV7-9; clone_size: NA; cdr3_nt: TGTGCCAGCAGCTGGGGAGGGGTCAATCAGCCCCAGCATTTT; cdr3_aa: CASSWGGVNQPQHF
d_call: NA; j_call: TRBJ2-3; v_call: TRBV4-1; clone_size: few; cdr3_nt: TGCGCCAGCAGCCAAGTGGCCCTGGCTAGCTCGACAGATACGCAGTATTTT; cdr3_aa: CASSQVALASSTDTQYF
d_call: NA; j_call: TRBJ1-2; v_call: TRBV7-9; clone_size: NA; cdr3_nt: TGTGCCAGCAGCTCGGGGGGCGCGTGGGATGGCTACACCTTC; cdr3_aa: CASSSGGAWDGYTF
d_call: TRBD2; j_call: TRBJ2-1; v_call: TRBV7-9; clone_size: NA; cdr3_nt: TGTGCCAGCAGCGGAAGGAGCGGGAGTGTAGATGAGCAGTTCTTC; cdr3_aa: CASSGRSGSVDEQFF
d_call: NA; j_call: TRBJ2-1; v_call: TRBV12-2; clone_size: NA; cdr3_nt: TGTGCAAGTCCCTTCGGCCGGCGGGAGGGTCAGAATGAGCAGTTCTTC; cdr3_aa: CASPFGRREGQNEQFF
d_call: TRBD2; j_call: TRBJ2-7; v_call: TRBV7-9; clone_size: NA; cdr3_nt: TGTGCCAGCAGCCGTGGACTAGCATCTTCTTACGAGCAGTACTTC; cdr3_aa: CASSRGLASSYEQYF
d_call: TRBD2; j_call: TRBJ2-7; v_call: TRBV6-1; clone_size: NA; cdr3_nt: TGTGCCAGCAGTGAACCGGCTAGCGGGGTCTACGAGCAGTACTTC; cdr3_aa: CASSEPASGVYEQYF
d_call: TRBD2; j_call: TRBJ2-5; v_call: TRBV7-2; clone_size: NA; cdr3_nt: TGTGCCAGCAGCAGGACTAGCGGGCGAGAGACCCAGTACTTC; cdr3_aa: CASSRTSGRETQYF
d_call: TRBD1; j_call: TRBJ2-2; v_call: TRBV4-1; clone_size: once; cdr3_nt: TGCGCCAGCAGCCACAGGTCAGGGGGCACCACCGGGGAGCTGTTTTTT; cdr3_aa: CASSHRSGGTTGELFF
d_call: NA; j_call: TRBJ2-1; v_call: TRBV5-1; clone_size: NA; cdr3_nt: TGCGCCAGCACGGACTTTGACAATGAGCAGTTCTTC; cdr3_aa: CASTDFDNEQFF
d_call: NA; j_call: TRBJ1-2; v_call: TRBV4-1; clone_size: NA; cdr3_nt: TGCGCCAGCAGCCAAGAGAGGGGATTGGTAGATGGCTACACCTTC; cdr3_aa: CASSQERGLVDGYTF
d_call: NA; j_call: TRBJ1-3; v_call: TRBV6-1; clone_size: NA; cdr3_nt: TGTGCCAGCAGTGAACCCGGGTTCGGAAACACCATATATTTT; cdr3_aa: CASSEPGFGNTIYF
d_call: TRBD2; j_call: TRBJ2-3; v_call: TRBV20-1; clone_size: NA; cdr3_nt: TGCAGTGCCCCCGCGGGGGTTACGCAGTATTTT; cdr3_aa: CSAPAGVTQYF
d_call: TRBD2; j_call: TRBJ2-2; v_call: TRBV5-8; clone_size: NA; cdr3_nt: TGTGCCAGCAGCTTCGGTTCTAGCGGGGCGAACACCGGGGAGCTGTTTTTT; cdr3_aa: CASSFGSSGANTGELFF